What follows are 22 T cell receptor beta chains derived from one specimen sequenced in a study of CD8+ T cells in alopecia areata. Treatment defined: oral pan-JAK inhibitor, 5-10 mg twice daily. Sequencing relied on a cDNA template that was reverse transcribed from extracted RNA. TCRdb's table, derived via immunoSEQ multiplex PCR, lists solely in-frame clones and lacks some. The data hold about 140,000 clones, with 65% to 90% observed a single time. This specimen consisted of CD8+ T cells sorted from blood, obtained at week 4, from a patient treated with tofacitinib. The receptors were gathered from a human donor with alopecia areata.

The sample holds one count of this clone. This chain uses TRBV7-9 with TRBJ2-2, with 9 bases identical to TRBD1. The CDR3 runs to 16 residues. J was trimmed by 5 bases and V by 4 bases; bases with no gene match: 8. CDR1 and CDR2 from the germline V gene are SEHNR and FQNEAQ (reference sequence). CDR3 nucleotides: TGTGCCAGCAGCTCCGGGACAGGGCTGGGGACCGGGGAGCTGTTTTTT. Encoded protein: CASSSGTGLGTGELFF.

The V gene is TRBV29-1, the J gene TRBJ2-7; 9 nucleotides match TRBD1. With 2 bases clipped from V and 7 bases from J, the junction kept 9 bases outside the gene matches. Germline V lookup: CDR1 SQVTM, CDR2 ANQGSEA. The CDR3 is made up of 14 amino acids. CDR3 DNA sequence: TGCAGCGTTGAATCCCCGGACAGGGGTCGGGAGCAGTACTTC. This codes for CSVESPDRGREQYF.

The chain uses TRBV7-6 and TRBJ1-6; 8 nucleotides match TRBD1. CDR3 length: 16 amino acids. The germline CDR1 and CDR2 sequences are SGHVS and FNYEAQ. The trim removed 1 base at V and 3 bases at J, leaving 2 bases unmatched. In DNA form, the CDR3 reads TGTGCCAGCAGCTTAGAAGGGACAGGCTATAATTCACCCCTCCACTTT. This translates into CASSLEGTGYNSPLHF.

The gene calls are TRBV27 and TRBJ1-1, with D possibly being TRBD1 (6 bases). Germline V gene lookup returns CDR1 MNHEY and CDR2 SMNVEV (reference sequence). This CDR3 is built from 16 residues. The V gene lost 3 bases and the J gene lost 5 bases, with 19 bases spanning the gap. CDR3 coding DNA: TGTGCCAGCAGTTTCCTTAGGGGCCGGGACACAACTGAAGCTTTCTTT. Its protein is CASSFLRGRDTTEAFF.

CDR3 sequence reads: CASSMGTGANYGYTF. CDR3 DNA sequence: TGTGCCAGTAGTATGGGGACAGGGGCTAACTATGGCTACACCTTC. The V gene is TRBV19, the J gene TRBJ1-2, with 10 bases identical to TRBD1. This CDR3 contains 15 residues. Germline CDR1 is LNHDA and CDR2 is SQIVND (reference sequence). J gave up 0 bases and V 3 bases, and 1 base lay outside the gene matches.

This clone is a singleton in its sample. The chain has TRBV7-6 and TRBJ1-3; no clear D gene. Germline CDR1 and CDR2: SGHVS and FNYEAQ. The CDR3 contains 11 residues. Between the trimmed V and J ends, which lost 11 bases and 2 bases, there was a span of 7 bases. The CDR3 DNA reads TGTGCCGTACGAACTGGAAACACCATATATTTT. Amino acid sequence: CAVRTGNTIYF.

This clone was observed a few times. This chain joins TRBV7-9 and TRBJ2-3; D call uncertain. In germline, CDR1 is SEHNR, CDR2 FQNEAQ (reference sequence). CDR3 length equals 12 residues. V gave up 2 bases and J gave up 7 bases, with 7 bases separating them. The CDR3 here is CASSLPTNTQYF. The CDR3 DNA follows: TGTGCCAGCAGCTTACCTACAAATACGCAGTATTTT.

This chain uses TRBV29-1 with TRBJ1-2; D may be TRBD1 (5 bases). Trimming stripped 8 bases from V and 0 bases from J, with 13 bases between. There are 13 residues in the CDR3. In germline, CDR1 is SQVTM, CDR2 ANQGSEA. The CDR3 loop is CSFRGETNYGYTF. The CDR3 nucleotides are TGCAGCTTTCGGGGGGAGACTAACTATGGCTACACCTTC.

This clone was picked up one time. This chain connects TRBV7-8 to TRBJ2-4; no clear D gene. The CDR3 is 12 amino acids. Between the trimmed V and J ends, which lost 1 base and 8 bases, there was a span of 6 bases. Germline loops: CDR1 SGHVS, CDR2 FQNEAQ. The chain's CDR3 is CASSLEDYIQYF. CDR3 in DNA: TGTGCCAGCAGCTTAGAGGATTACATTCAGTACTTC.

V and J are TRBV2 and TRBJ1-2; D is undetermined. This CDR3 is built from 15 residues. Germline-derived CDR1 and CDR2 are SNHLY and FYNNEI. With 2 bases removed from V and 6 bases from J, the gap between germline ends came to 16 bases. The CDR3 coding sequence is TGTGCCAGCAGTGAAATCACAGTATACCTTAATGGCTACACCTTC. This gives the protein CASSEITVYLNGYTF.

The rearrangement uses TRBV6-5 and TRBJ2-2; D remains ambiguous. V lost 8 bases and J 7 bases, leaving 20 bases between the germline ends. The CDR3 sequence is 15 residues long. Germline loops: CDR1 MNHEY, CDR2 SVGAGI. In DNA form, the CDR3 reads TGTGCCAGCGCCCCTTTTGGTTCGGCCGACGGGGAGCTGTTTTTT. This sequence encodes CASAPFGSADGELFF.

This sequence joins TRBV27 and TRBJ2-5; 8 positions agree with TRBD1. The ends lost 5 bases at V and 5 bases at J; junction bases unmatched: 7. This CDR3 contains 14 residues. The V gene's germline CDR1 is MNHEY and CDR2 SMNVEV (reference sequence). The CDR3 region is CASSPGQGLETQYF. The CDR3 nucleotides read TGTGCCAGCAGTCCCGGACAGGGTCTCGAGACCCAGTACTTC.

The gene calls are TRBV27 and TRBJ2-7, with no clear D. This CDR3 spans 15 amino acids. The germline V gene encodes CDR1 MNHEY and CDR2 SMNVEV (reference sequence). Trimming cost V 0 bases and J 4 bases, with 13 bases left between them. In DNA form, the CDR3 reads TGTGCCAGCAGTTTATCGTACCCAGGCACGTACGAGCAGTACTTC. Protein product: CASSLSYPGTYEQYF.

This clone came up many times. The sample has other DNA sequences that encode this CDR3 too. The rearrangement uses TRBV11-2 and TRBJ2-5; 10 positions match TRBD2. Losses at the gene ends were 5 bases for V and 2 bases for J; bases not matched to a gene: 5. Germline values: CDR1 SGHAT, CDR2 FQNNGV. The CDR3 contains 15 residues. DNA for the CDR3: TGTGCCAGCAGCCTTGGACTAGCGGATCAAGAGACCCAGTACTTC. Its protein product is CASSLGLADQETQYF.

The gene calls are TRBV19 and TRBJ2-3, with 8 bases lining up with TRBD1. J gave up 3 bases and V 2 bases, and 1 base lay outside the gene matches. The germline gives CDR1 LNHDA, CDR2 SQIVND (reference sequence). CDR3 length: 14 amino acids. The CDR3 DNA is TGTGCCAGTAGTATAACAGGGGGGACAGATACGCAGTATTTT. Amino acid sequence: CASSITGGTDTQYF.

The chain links TRBV2 to TRBJ2-7; 8 bases map to TRBD1. J lost 5 bases, V lost 8 bases, and 8 bases had no gene match. Germline lookup yields CDR1 SNHLY and CDR2 FYNNEI. The CDR3 sequence is 13 residues long. CDR3 amino acids: CASRSDRDHEQYF. The CDR3 DNA reads TGTGCCAGCCGCTCGGACAGGGACCACGAGCAGTACTTC. Filled out from reference TRBV2 and TRBJ2-7, the complete variable domain reads EPEVTQTPSHQVTQMGQEVILRCVPISNHLYFYWYRQILGQKVEFLVSFYNNEISEKSEIFDDQFSVERPDGSNFTLKIRSTKLEDSAMYFCASRSDRDHEQYFGPGTRLTVT.

This rearrangement joins TRBV10-3 to TRBJ2-5; D might be TRBD2 (5 bases). This CDR3 comprises 14 residues. Trimming took 0 bases from V and 5 from J, leaving 10 bases between them. The germline gives CDR1 ENHRY, CDR2 SYGVKD. CDR3 coding DNA: TGTGCCATCAGTGAGTCCCCAGGCGGGGAGACCCAGTACTTC. Translating gives CAISESPGGETQYF.

The rearrangement uses TRBV7-9 and TRBJ2-1, with 9 bases aligning to TRBD2. J was trimmed by 2 bases and V by 5 bases; bases with no gene match: 10. CDR3 length equals 17 residues. Germline lookup yields CDR1 SEHNR and CDR2 FQNEAQ (reference sequence). The CDR3 nucleotides read TGTGCCAGCAGCCCACCGGTAGCGGGGGCCGCCTACAATGAGCAGTTCTTC. This translates into CASSPPVAGAAYNEQFF.

The CDR3 loop reads CASSQDRRGGDYGYTF. DNA of the CDR3: TGTGCCAGCAGCCAAGATCGAAGGGGAGGGGACTATGGCTACACCTTC. V gene TRBV14 combines with J gene TRBJ1-2; D may be TRBD1 (5 bases). Germline V gene lookup returns CDR1 SGHDN and CDR2 FVKESK. V lost 0 bases to trimming and J lost 3 bases, with 14 bases between them. The CDR3 has 16 residues.

This clone is a singleton in its sample. This chain uses TRBV10-3 with TRBJ2-3; TRBD1 might be the D (5 bases). The CDR3 is 16 amino acids. Germline V lookup: CDR1 ENHRY, CDR2 SYGVKD. V was cut by 3 bases and J by 2 bases, with 15 bases left in between. CDR3 bases: TGTGCCATCAGTGAACCCGAAGGGGCTATCACAGATACGCAGTATTTT. Translation: CAISEPEGAITDTQYF.

A few counts support this clone. The rearrangement uses TRBV4-3 and TRBJ2-1, with D possibly being TRBD2 (7 bases). V was clipped by 3 bases and J by 2 bases, with 17 bases between them. Germline lookup yields CDR1 LGHNA and CDR2 YSLEER. This CDR3 is built from 17 residues. The CDR3 region is CASSQEGVAGAYNEQFF. In nucleotides, the CDR3 is TGCGCCAGCAGCCAGGAGGGGGTGGCGGGGGCCTACAATGAGCAGTTCTTC.

The V call is TRBV27, the J call TRBJ2-7; 16 bases are shared with TRBD2. This CDR3 has 18 amino acids. CDR1 is MNHEY and CDR2 is SMNVEV in the germline V gene (reference sequence). Germline trimming cut 6 bases from V and 4 bases from J; bases unmatched to any gene: 12. As DNA, the CDR3 is TGTGCCAGCAGCACAGGGACTAGCGGGGGGGCCTTGAAATACGAGCAGTACTTC. Translation gives CASSTGTSGGALKYEQYF.